These 7 T cell receptor beta chains were sequenced from one sample in a study of blood T cell repertoires in COVID-19. Assay: immunoSEQ multiplex PCR; the TCRdb copy retains only in-frame clones and omits some. The sample has roughly 220,000 clones, 80% to 85% seen once. The source material was peripheral blood. The source of these receptors is a man aged 25 to 40 with active or convalescent COVID-19.

The gene calls are TRBV28 and TRBJ1-1, with TRBD1 matching over 8 bases. CDR3 size: 14 residues. Losses at the gene ends were 2 bases for V and 10 bases for J; bases not matched to a gene: 9. Germline lookup yields CDR1 MDHEN and CDR2 SYDVKM. The CDR3 bases are TGTGCCAGCAGTTTACTGACGAAACAGGGGGGAGCTTTCTTT. Translation: CASSLLTKQGGAFF.

The chain couples TRBV5-6 to TRBJ1-6; no definite D call. CDR3 length equals 16 residues. Trimming took off 0 bases at V and 6 bases at J, with 13 bases between the two ends. The V gene's germline CDR1 is SGHDT and CDR2 YYEEEE. The CDR3: CASSLGEFAFNSPLHF. In DNA form, the CDR3 reads TGTGCCAGCAGCTTGGGGGAGTTCGCGTTTAATTCACCCCTCCACTTT.

V and J are TRBV3-1 (or the pseudogene TRBV3-2) and TRBJ2-1, with 11 bases fitting TRBD2. V shed 4 bases and J 9 bases; nucleotides not matched to a gene: 5. The germline V gene encodes CDR1 LGHDT and CDR2 YNNKEL (reference sequence). The CDR3 length is 14 residues. The CDR3 region has the DNA TGTGCCAGCAGCCTTAGCGGGGGGGCGGTTGAGCAGTTCTTC. This translates into CASSLSGGAVEQFF.

The chain joins TRBV5-5 to TRBJ2-5; 11 positions match TRBD2. Germline CDR1 and CDR2: SGHKS and YYEKEE (reference sequence). The CDR3 covers 17 residues. J lost 5 bases, V lost 1 base, and 10 bases had no gene match. CDR3 nucleotides: TGTGCCAGCAGCTTGTTGACCAGTGGACTAGCGGGCGAGACCCAGTACTTC. Amino acid sequence: CASSLLTSGLAGETQYF.

The chain carries TRBV28 and TRBJ2-7; tentatively, D is TRBD1 (6 bases). CDR1 and CDR2 from the germline V gene are MDHEN and SYDVKM. V was cut by 6 bases and J by 2 bases, with 11 bases left in between. The CDR3 runs to 13 residues. This CDR3 is CASSPGQPYEQYF. The DNA for the CDR3 is TGTGCCAGCAGCCCTGGACAGCCCTACGAGCAGTACTTC.

The rearrangement uses TRBV24-1 and TRBJ1-1, with D maybe TRBD1 (6 bases). Germline-derived CDR1 and CDR2 are KGHDR and SFDVKD. The CDR3 is 15 amino acids. The V end was cut by 6 bases, the J end by 2 bases, with 15 bases between. The CDR3 protein is CATSQGWGGNTEAFF. The CDR3 bases are TGTGCCACCAGTCAGGGGTGGGGGGGCAACACTGAAGCTTTCTTT.

V gene TRBV7-3 combines with J gene TRBJ2-1, with 12 bases identical to TRBD2. Trimming at V came to 2 bases and at J to 6 bases, leaving 2 bases not matched to a gene. From germline, CDR1 is SGHTA and CDR2 FQGTGA. CDR3 length equals 15 residues. The CDR3 DNA reads TGTGCCAGCAGCTTATGGACTAGCGGGGTCAATGAGCAGTTCTTC. It is translated as CASSLWTSGVNEQFF.